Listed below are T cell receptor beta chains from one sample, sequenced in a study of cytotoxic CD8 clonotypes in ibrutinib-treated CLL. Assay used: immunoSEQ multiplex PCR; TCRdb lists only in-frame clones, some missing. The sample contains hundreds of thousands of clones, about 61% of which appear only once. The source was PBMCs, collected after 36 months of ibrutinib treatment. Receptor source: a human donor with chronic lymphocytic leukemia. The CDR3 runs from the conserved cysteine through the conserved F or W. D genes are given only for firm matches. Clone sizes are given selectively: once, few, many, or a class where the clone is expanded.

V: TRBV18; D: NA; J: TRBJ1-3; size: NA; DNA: TGTGCCAGCTCACCACTCGATAGGGAAGCAGCTGGAAACACCATATATTTT; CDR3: CASSPLDREAAGNTIYF
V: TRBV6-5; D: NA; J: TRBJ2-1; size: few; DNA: TGTGCCAGCAGCATCCTCAATGAGCAGTTCTTC; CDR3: CASSILNEQFF
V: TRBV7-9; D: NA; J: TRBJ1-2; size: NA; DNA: TGTGCCAGCAGCCTGGGGGTAGGAGGCTACACCTTC; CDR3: CASSLGVGGYTF
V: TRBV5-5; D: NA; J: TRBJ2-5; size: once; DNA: TGTGCCAGCAGCTTGGTGACGGTTCAAGAGACCCAGTACTTC; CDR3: CASSLVTVQETQYF
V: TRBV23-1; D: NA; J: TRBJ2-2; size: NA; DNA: TGCGCCAGCAGTCACCCTGATGACAAGTGGCCTAACACCGGGGAGCTGTTTTTT; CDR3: CASSHPDDKWPNTGELFF
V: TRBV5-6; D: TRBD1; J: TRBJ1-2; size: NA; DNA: TGTGCCAGCAGCACAGGACAGGCGGACTATGGCTACACCTTC; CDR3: CASSTGQADYGYTF
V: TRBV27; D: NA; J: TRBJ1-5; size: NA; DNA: TGTGCCAGCAGTTTCTACTCAGGTAGCAATCAGCCCCAGCATTTT; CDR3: CASSFYSGSNQPQHF
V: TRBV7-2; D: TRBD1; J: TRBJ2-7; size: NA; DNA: TGTGCCAGCAGATACACCTCGGGACAGAAGTACGAGCAGTACTTC; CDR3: CASRYTSGQKYEQYF
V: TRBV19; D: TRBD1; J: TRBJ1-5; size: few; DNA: TGTGCCAGTAGTAGTAGGACAGGGGGCAATCAGCCCCAGCATTTT; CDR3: CASSSRTGGNQPQHF
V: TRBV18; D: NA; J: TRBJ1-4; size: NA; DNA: TGTGCCAGCTCACCCCCGACAGACCGTGCAACTAATGAAAAACTGTTTTTT; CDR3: CASSPPTDRATNEKLFF
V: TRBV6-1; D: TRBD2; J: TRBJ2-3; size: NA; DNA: TGTGCCAGCAGTGATATAGCGGGGGGGCTGCCAGATACGCAGTATTTT; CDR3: CASSDIAGGLPDTQYF
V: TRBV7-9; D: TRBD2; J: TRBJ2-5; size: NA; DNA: TGTGCCAGCAGCTTCTCTAGCGGAGAGACCCAGTACTTC; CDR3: CASSFSSGETQYF
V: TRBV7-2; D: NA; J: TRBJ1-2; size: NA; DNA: TGTGCCAGCAGCTTACCCCGGGGGCGATTTGGCTACACCTTC; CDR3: CASSLPRGRFGYTF
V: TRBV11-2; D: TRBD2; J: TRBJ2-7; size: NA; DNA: TGTGCCAGCAGCCAAAGTTGGACTAGCGGGAGGAGCTACGAGCAGTACTTC; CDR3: CASSQSWTSGRSYEQYF
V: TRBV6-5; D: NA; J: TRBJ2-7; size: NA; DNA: TGTGCCAGTTCACGGGACTGGATTTACGAGCAGTACTTC; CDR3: CASSRDWIYEQYF
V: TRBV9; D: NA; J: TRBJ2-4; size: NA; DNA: TGTGCCAGCAGCGCTGGGTGGGTGGGCCGGAACATTCAGTACTTC; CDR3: CASSAGWVGRNIQYF
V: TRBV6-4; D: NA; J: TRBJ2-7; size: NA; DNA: TGTGCCAGCAGTGACGCGGCAGGCCTAGTGGGATCCTACGAGCAGTACTTC; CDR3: CASSDAAGLVGSYEQYF
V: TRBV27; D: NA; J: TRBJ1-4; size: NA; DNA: TGTGCCAGCAGTTCAATAGCTAATGAAAAACTGTTTTTT; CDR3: CASSSIANEKLFF
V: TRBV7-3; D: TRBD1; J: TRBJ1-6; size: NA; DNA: TGTGCCAGCAGCGAAACAGGGGGCCCTTCACCCCTCCACTTT; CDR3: CASSETGGPSPLHF
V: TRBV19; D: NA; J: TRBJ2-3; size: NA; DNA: TGTGCCAGTAGTATTGGAGGGCTCCCAGATACGCAGTATTTT; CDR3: CASSIGGLPDTQYF
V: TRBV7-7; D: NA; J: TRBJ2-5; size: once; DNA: TGTGCCAGCAGCTTAGCTCTGGGGGATGGGGAGACCCAGTACTTC; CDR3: CASSLALGDGETQYF
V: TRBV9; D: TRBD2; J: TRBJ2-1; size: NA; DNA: TGTGCCAGCAGCGTAGCCCTAGCGGGGGGGAGCAATGAGCAGTTCTTC; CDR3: CASSVALAGGSNEQFF
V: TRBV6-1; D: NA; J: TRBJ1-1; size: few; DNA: TGTGCCAGCAGTTGGGGGCGGGTTGGCACTGAAGCTTTCTTT; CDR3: CASSWGRVGTEAFF
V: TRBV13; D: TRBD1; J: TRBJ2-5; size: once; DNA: TGTGCCAGCAGCTCCAGGGGGAGTGAGACCCAGTACTTC; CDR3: CASSSRGSETQYF
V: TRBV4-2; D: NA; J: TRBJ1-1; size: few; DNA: TGTGCCAGCAGCCAAGGATACGCCGGGAGGACTGAAGCTTTCTTT; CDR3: CASSQGYAGRTEAFF